This is a list of T cell receptor beta chains from one sample in a study of cytomegalovirus exposure and HLA in healthy donors. Profiled with immunoSEQ multiplex PCR; TCRdb holds only in-frame clones, not every one. The sample yields about 140,000 clones, nearly 70% seen once. Specimen: PBMCs. The receptor set was obtained from a man aged 25 to 40 in good health and CMV-seropositive. The CDR3 runs from the conserved cysteine through the conserved F or W. The D gene is left open where the match is weak. Not all rows give a size; the values are once, few, many and, for expanded clones, a class.

abundance	d_gene	j_gene	v_gene	CDR3nt	CDR3aa
.	.	TRBJ1-4	TRBV6-7	TGTGCCAGCAGTTACTCCGGCCCGCGTGAGGCTTATAATGAAAAACTGTTTTTT	CASSYSGPREAYNEKLFF
few	.	TRBJ1-5	TRBV5-8	TGTGCCAGCAGCTTGGACAGCTATCAGCCCCAGCATTTT	CASSLDSYQPQHF
.	.	TRBJ2-7	TRBV5-1	TGCGCCAGCACGTTCCAGGGGTCCTACGAGCAGTACTTC	CASTFQGSYEQYF
.	TRBD2	TRBJ2-1	TRBV2	TGTGCCAGCAGTGAAAGCGGGACCGTCAATGAGCAGTTCTTC	CASSESGTVNEQFF
.	.	TRBJ2-6	TRBV27	TGTGCCAGCAGCCGTTCTGGGGCCAACGTCCTGACTTTC	CASSRSGANVLTF
.	TRBD1	TRBJ2-1	TRBV7-9	TGTGCCAGCAGCTCACTGGGACAGGGGGATTGGAATGAGCAGTTCTTC	CASSSLGQGDWNEQFF
.	TRBD2	TRBJ2-3	TRBV28	TGTGCCAGCAGTTTTGTGACGGGAGGTACAGATACGCAGTATTTT	CASSFVTGGTDTQYF
.	TRBD1	TRBJ2-7	TRBV20-1	TGCAGTGCGGGGACAGGGGGCGAGCAGTACTTC	CSAGTGGEQYF
few	.	TRBJ2-1	TRBV15	TGTGCCACCGAAGACCTGACAGGACGCAATGAGCAGTTCTTC	CATEDLTGRNEQFF
once	.	TRBJ1-4	TRBV29-1	TGCAGCGTTCGAACAGTCGCTGTTAATGAAAAACTGTTTTTT	CSVRTVAVNEKLFF
few	TRBD1	TRBJ1-1	TRBV28	TGTGCCAGCAGTGTCCCCTTTACAGGGGGCGCTGAAGCTTTCTTT	CASSVPFTGGAEAFF
.	.	TRBJ1-2	TRBV6-5	TGTGCCAGCAGTCGAATAGTGGGACAATTAGGCTACACCTTC	CASSRIVGQLGYTF
.	TRBD2	TRBJ2-1	TRBV7-9	TGTGCCAGCAGTCAAGTAGCGGGGGCCTACAATGAGCAGTTCTTC	CASSQVAGAYNEQFF
once	.	TRBJ1-1	TRBV28	TGTGCCAGCAGTTTAAGCCAGGCGAACACTGAAGCTTTCTTT	CASSLSQANTEAFF
.	.	TRBJ2-1	TRBV28	TGTGCCAGCAGTTCCTCTCTAAGACTGAGCTACAATGAGCAGTTCTTC	CASSSSLRLSYNEQFF
.	TRBD1	TRBJ1-5	TRBV9	TGTGCCAGCAGCGCGGGCACAGGGGCGGGCAATCAGCCCCAGCATTTT	CASSAGTGAGNQPQHF
.	.	TRBJ1-3	TRBV2	TGTGCCAGCAGTGAAGTTGGAGGGGCTGGAAACACCATATATTTT	CASSEVGGAGNTIYF
.	.	TRBJ1-1	TRBV4-1	TGCGCCAGCAGCCATCGCCCTAGCACTGAAGCTTTCTTT	CASSHRPSTEAFF
.	.	TRBJ2-4	TRBV6-5	TGTGCCAGCAGTTCGGGCAGGGTAACAGCCAAAAACATTCAGTACTTC	CASSSGRVTAKNIQYF
.	TRBD2	TRBJ2-3	TRBV29-1	TGCAGCGCACTCTTCCGGACTAGCGGGAGACTCACAGATACGCAGTATTTT	CSALFRTSGRLTDTQYF
.	.	TRBJ2-7	TRBV5-6	TGTGCCAGCAGCTTGTTTGACAGGCCCTACGAGCAGTACTTC	CASSLFDRPYEQYF
.	TRBD1	TRBJ1-4	TRBV5-1	TGCGCCAGCAGCGGGGGACAGGGTAACGAAAAACTGTTTTTT	CASSGGQGNEKLFF
.	.	TRBJ2-7	TRBV4-2	TGTGCCAGCAGCCAAGTTCAGGAGGGGCGACGGTACTTC	CASSQVQEGRRYF
once	.	TRBJ2-2	TRBV9	TGTGCCAGCAGCCCAGGCGAGGGGGCGAACACCGGGGAGCTGTTTTTT	CASSPGEGANTGELFF
.	.	TRBJ2-7	TRBV29-1	TGCAGCGTTGAAGATGGTAAGCAAACGGGCGAGCAGTACTTC	CSVEDGKQTGEQYF
.	.	TRBJ1-5	TRBV7-2	TGTGCCAGCAGCGATAGGGGCAGGGGACGAGATCAGCCCCAGCATTTT	CASSDRGRGRDQPQHF